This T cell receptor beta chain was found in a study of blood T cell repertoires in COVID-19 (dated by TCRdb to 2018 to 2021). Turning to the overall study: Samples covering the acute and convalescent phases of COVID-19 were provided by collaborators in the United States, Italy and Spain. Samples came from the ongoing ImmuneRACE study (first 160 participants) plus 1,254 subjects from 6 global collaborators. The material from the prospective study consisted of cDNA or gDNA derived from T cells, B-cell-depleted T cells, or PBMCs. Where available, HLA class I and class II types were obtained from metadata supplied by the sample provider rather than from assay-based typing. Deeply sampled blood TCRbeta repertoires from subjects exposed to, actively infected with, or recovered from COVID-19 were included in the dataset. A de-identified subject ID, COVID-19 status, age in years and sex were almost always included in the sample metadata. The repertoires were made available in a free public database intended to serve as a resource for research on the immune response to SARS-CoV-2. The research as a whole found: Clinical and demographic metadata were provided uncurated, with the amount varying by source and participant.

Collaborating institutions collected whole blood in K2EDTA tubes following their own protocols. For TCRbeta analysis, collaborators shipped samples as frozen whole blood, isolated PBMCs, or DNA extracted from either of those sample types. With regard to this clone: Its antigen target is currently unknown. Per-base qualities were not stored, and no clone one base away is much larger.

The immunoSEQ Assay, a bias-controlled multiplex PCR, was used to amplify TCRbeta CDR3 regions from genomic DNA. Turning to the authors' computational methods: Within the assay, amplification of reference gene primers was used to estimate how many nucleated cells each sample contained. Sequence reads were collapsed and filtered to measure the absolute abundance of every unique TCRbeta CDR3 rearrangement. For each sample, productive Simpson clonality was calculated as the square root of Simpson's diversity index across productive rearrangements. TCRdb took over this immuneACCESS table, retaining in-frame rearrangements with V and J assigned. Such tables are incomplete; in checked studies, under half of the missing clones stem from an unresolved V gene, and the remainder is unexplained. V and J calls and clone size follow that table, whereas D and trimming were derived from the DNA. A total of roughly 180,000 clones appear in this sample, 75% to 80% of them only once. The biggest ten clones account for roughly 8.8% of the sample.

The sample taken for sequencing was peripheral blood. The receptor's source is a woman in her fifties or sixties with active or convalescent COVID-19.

The CDR3 reads CASSYLGLAQRNEQFF. In nucleotide form, the sequence is TGTGCCAGCAGTTACCTTGGACTAGCCCAGAGGAATGAGCAGTTCTTC. The chain couples TRBV6-2 or TRBV6-3 to TRBJ2-1; 8 bases in between match TRBD2. Counted from cysteine to phenylalanine, this CDR3 has 16 amino acids. Kept here is only the CDR3 DNA, which spans 48 bases and is read in frame from base 1. CDR1 MNHEY and CDR2 SVGEGT are derived from the germline V gene. The germline V and J ends show losses of 2 bases and 7 bases respectively, and no gene match explains 10 bases of the junction.